This T cell receptor (beta chain) was documented in a study of brain T cells in children with intractable seizures. Whole-study findings and limits: Pre-surgery blood may have been undersampled, hiding some clones. Viral specificity was inferred only from CDR3 similarity; HCMV serostatus was unknown.

Some clones are missing from TCRdb's copy, which holds only in-frame ones; the method was immunoSEQ multiplex PCR. Of under 150,000 clones in the sample, 90% to 95% are singletons; the top ten hold 3.8%. Surgery cases with the highest brain T cell transcript signatures were chosen for sequencing. Before surgery, patients took at least one anti-epileptic drug. In germline, CDR1 is SGDLS, CDR2 YYNGEE. V shed 0 bases and J shed 3 bases, with 15 bases lying between them. The CDR3 is 17 residues long. Points on this clone: What it binds is not known.

The input for sequencing was peripheral blood, taken at surgery. This TCR was sampled from a boy in the first two years of life with hemimegalencephaly and intractable seizures. V usage is TRBV9 and J usage is TRBJ2-2; no reliable D call. CDR3 region: CASSVGLDGRDTGELFF. The CDR3 nucleotides are TGTGCCAGCAGCGTAGGGCTAGATGGGCGAGACACCGGGGAGCTGTTTTTT.